This T cell receptor (beta chain) was identified in a study of shared clonotypes between healthy human individuals. Assay used: immunoSEQ multiplex PCR; TCRdb lists only in-frame clones, some missing. Of about 2,500,000 clones listed, over 85% are singletons. Germline loops: CDR1 GTSNPN, CDR2 SVGIG (reference sequence). The CDR3 spans 15 residues. The ends were cut back, 1 base at V and 0 bases at J, with 11 bases in the middle. The sample comprised naive CD4+ T cells sorted from blood. Described subset: CD45RA+ positively selected. The chain has TRBV30 and TRBJ2-3; tentative D call: TRBD1 (5 bases). The source of this sequence is a young man in good health. CDR3: CAWSEGDSSTDTQYF. The CDR3 coding sequence is TGTGCCTGGAGTGAAGGAGACAGCAGCACAGATACGCAGTATTTT. Combining the CDR3 with reference TRBV30 and TRBJ2-3 gives the whole variable domain SQTIHQWPATLVQPVGSPLSLECTVEGTSNPNLYWYRQAAGRGLQLLFYSVGIGQISSEVPQNLSASRPQDRQFILSSKKLLLSDSGFYLCAWSEGDSSTDTQYFGPGTRLTVL.